This T cell receptor (beta chain) was observed in a study of blood T cell repertoires in COVID-19. About the research overall: T cells, B-cell-depleted T cells, or PBMCs supplied cDNA or gDNA.

In its sample, this clone was seen once. Using immunoSEQ multiplex PCR, the repertoire was profiled, and TCRdb retains in-frame clones only, with some absent. The table lists over 150,000 clones, approximately 88% of them singletons. With 2 bases clipped from V and 2 bases from J, the junction kept 5 bases outside the gene matches. This CDR3 is 15 amino acids long. Germline CDR1 is LNHNV and CDR2 is YYDKDF (reference sequence). The sequence derives from a young woman who had recovered from COVID-19. This rearrangement joins TRBV15 to TRBJ2-5, with 7 bases matching TRBD2. Sequenced input: PBMCs or T cells enriched from blood (not recorded which). CDR3 residues: CATSRLLGLQETQYF. In nucleotides, the CDR3 is TGTGCCACCAGCAGACTCCTGGGACTACAAGAGACCCAGTACTTC. Variable domain in full (rest from reference TRBV15 and TRBJ2-5): DAMVIQNPRYQVTQFGKPVTLSCSQTLNHNVMYWYQQKSSQAPKLLFHYYDKDFNNEADTPDNFQSRRPNTSFCFLDIRSPGLGDTAMYLCATSRLLGLQETQYFGPGTRLLVL.